Following are 5 T cell receptor beta chains from one sample sequenced in a study of blood T cell repertoires in COVID-19 (dated by TCRdb to the early 2020s). The library was made by the immunoSEQ multiplex PCR assay. In TCRdb, the immuneACCESS table is reduced to in-frame sequences with V and J assigned. These tables do not hold every clone; where another copy was compared, an unresolved V gene accounts for under half, and the others remain unexplained. This sample holds 95,000 to 150,000 clones; 86% were observed only once. The ten largest clones take up roughly 5.4% of the sample. Specimen: peripheral blood. Receptors were obtained from a human donor in a cohort sampled during active COVID-19.

The genes are TRBV11-2 and TRBJ2-2; D possibly corresponds to TRBD1 (6 bases). CDR3 size: 16 residues. CDR1 is SGHAT and CDR2 is FQNNGV in the germline V gene. Trimming took off 4 bases at V and 0 bases at J, with 12 bases between the two ends. The CDR3 reads CASSSGTNANTGELFF. The CDR3 DNA follows: TGTGCCAGCAGCTCTGGGACAAACGCGAACACCGGGGAGCTGTTTTTT.

The chain links TRBV18 to TRBJ2-2; D is unclear. Germline CDR1 is KGHSH and CDR2 is LQKENI. V was shortened by 0 bases and J by 5 bases, with 7 bases between the two germline ends. The CDR3 contains 14 residues. In DNA, the CDR3 is TGTGCCAGCTCACCACCTGGCCGTACCGGGGAGCTGTTTTTT. The encoded protein is CASSPPGRTGELFF.

The CDR3 coding sequence is TGTGCCAGCAGTTTGTACCAGAGCACAGATACGCAGTATTTT. This gives the protein CASSLYQSTDTQYF. The chain employs TRBV27 and TRBJ2-3; D is unclear. The V and J ends lost 3 bases and 0 bases respectively, with 7 bases between them. CDR1 MNHEY and CDR2 SMNVEV come from the germline V gene (reference sequence). The CDR3 has 14 amino acids.

The chain is built from TRBV19 and TRBJ1-2, with 7 bases fitting TRBD1. J lost 4 bases, V lost 5 bases, and 10 bases had no gene match. Germline CDR1 reads LNHDA; CDR2 reads SQIVND (reference sequence). This CDR3 region has 15 residues. The CDR3 region is CASSRGTDSFYGYTF. The CDR3 DNA reads TGTGCCAGTAGTCGGGGGACAGATAGTTTCTATGGCTACACCTTC.

This chain joins TRBV27 and TRBJ2-1; 8 positions agree with TRBD1. This CDR3 spans 14 amino acids. Germline V lookup: CDR1 MNHEY, CDR2 SMNVEV (reference sequence). The trim removed 3 bases at V and 8 bases at J, leaving 6 bases unmatched. The DNA for the CDR3 is TGTGCCAGCAGTTTTCCAGGGGGCCGGGATGAGCAGTTCTTC. This codes for CASSFPGGRDEQFF.